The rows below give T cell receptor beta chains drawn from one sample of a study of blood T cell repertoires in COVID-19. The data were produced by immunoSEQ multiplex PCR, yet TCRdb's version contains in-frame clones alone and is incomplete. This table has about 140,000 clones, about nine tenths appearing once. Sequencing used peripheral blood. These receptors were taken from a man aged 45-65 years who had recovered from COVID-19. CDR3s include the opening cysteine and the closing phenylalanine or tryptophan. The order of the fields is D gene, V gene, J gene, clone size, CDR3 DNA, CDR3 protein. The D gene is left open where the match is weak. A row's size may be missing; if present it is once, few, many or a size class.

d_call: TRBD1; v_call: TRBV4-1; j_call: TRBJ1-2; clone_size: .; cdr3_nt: TGCGCCAGCAGCCAGACAGGGGGCCTGATTAACTATGGCTACACCTTC; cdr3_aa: CASSQTGGLINYGYTF
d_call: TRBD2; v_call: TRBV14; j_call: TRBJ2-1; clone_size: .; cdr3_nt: TGTGCCAGCAGCCATACTAGCGGGGGGCGGGATGAGCAGTTCTTC; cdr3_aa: CASSHTSGGRDEQFF
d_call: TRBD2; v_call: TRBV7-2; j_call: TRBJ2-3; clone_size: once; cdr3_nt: TGTGCCAGCAGCCCGGGACTAGCGGGGGGGAGGGGTACGCAGTATTTT; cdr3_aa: CASSPGLAGGRGTQYF
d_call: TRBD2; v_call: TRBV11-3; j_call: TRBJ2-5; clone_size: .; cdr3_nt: TGTGCCAGCAGCCCGCGGGGGGGAGAGACCCAGTACTTC; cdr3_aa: CASSPRGGETQYF
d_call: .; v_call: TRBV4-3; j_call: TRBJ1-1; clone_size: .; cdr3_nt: TGCGCCAGCAGCCAAGATGAGGGCAGTGGGTCGACTGAAGCTTTCTTT; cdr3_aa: CASSQDEGSGSTEAFF
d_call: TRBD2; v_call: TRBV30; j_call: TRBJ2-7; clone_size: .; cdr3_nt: TGTGCCTGGAGTAACCGAGGGGTAGCGGGGGGATACGAGCAGTACTTC; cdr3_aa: CAWSNRGVAGGYEQYF
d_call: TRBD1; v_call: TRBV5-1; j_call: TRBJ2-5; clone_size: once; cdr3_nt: TGCGCCAGCAGCTTGGTAACAGGGGAAGGGGAGACCCAGTACTTC; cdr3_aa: CASSLVTGEGETQYF
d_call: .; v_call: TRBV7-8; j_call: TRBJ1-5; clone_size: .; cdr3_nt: TGTGCCAGCAGCTTACGGGGGAATCAGCCCCAGCATTTT; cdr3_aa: CASSLRGNQPQHF
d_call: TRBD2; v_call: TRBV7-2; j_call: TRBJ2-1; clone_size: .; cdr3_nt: TGTGCCAGCAGCTTAGCGAGGACTAGCGGGTTTTCCTACAATGAGCAGTTCTTC; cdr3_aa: CASSLARTSGFSYNEQFF
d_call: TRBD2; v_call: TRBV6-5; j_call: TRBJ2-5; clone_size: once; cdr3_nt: TGTGCCAGCAGTAGGACGGGGGGAGAGACCCAGTACTTC; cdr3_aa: CASSRTGGETQYF
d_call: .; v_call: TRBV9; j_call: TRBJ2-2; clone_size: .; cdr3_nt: TGTGCCAGCAGCCCAGCTCGCGGGGCGAACACCGGGGAGCTGTTTTTT; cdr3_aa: CASSPARGANTGELFF
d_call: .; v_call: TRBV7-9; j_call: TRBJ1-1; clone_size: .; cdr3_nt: TGTGCCAGCAGCTTTGGGGCCTCAACCAACACTGAAGCTTTCTTT; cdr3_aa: CASSFGASTNTEAFF
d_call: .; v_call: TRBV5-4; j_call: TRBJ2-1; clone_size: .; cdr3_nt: TGTGCCAGCAGTTTAGGCGGTAACAGGGACCATGAGCAGTTCTTC; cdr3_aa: CASSLGGNRDHEQFF
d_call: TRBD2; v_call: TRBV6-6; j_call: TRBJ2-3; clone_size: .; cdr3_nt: TGTGCCAGCAGGCGGACTAGCGGGGGGGCTGAAGATACGCAGTATTTT; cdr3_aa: CASRRTSGGAEDTQYF
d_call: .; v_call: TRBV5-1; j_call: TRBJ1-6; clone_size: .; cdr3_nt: TGCGCCAGCAGCTTCCTATGGGGCTCACCCCTCCACTTT; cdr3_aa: CASSFLWGSPLHF
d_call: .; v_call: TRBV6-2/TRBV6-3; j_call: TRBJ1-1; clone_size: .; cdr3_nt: TGTGCCAGCAGTTACTCGACAGGAAACACTGAAGCTTTCTTT; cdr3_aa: CASSYSTGNTEAFF
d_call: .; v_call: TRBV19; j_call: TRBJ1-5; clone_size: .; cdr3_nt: TGTGCCAGTAGTCTAAATCATGATCAGCCCCAGCATTTT; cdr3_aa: CASSLNHDQPQHF
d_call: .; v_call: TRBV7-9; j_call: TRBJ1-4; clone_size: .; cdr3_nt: TGTGCCAGCAGCCCACAGAGGGGAGGTCTCGAAAAACTGTTTTTT; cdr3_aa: CASSPQRGGLEKLFF
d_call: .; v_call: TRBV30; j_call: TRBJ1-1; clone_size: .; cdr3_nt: TGTGCCTGGAGTTTAACCGGGACAAACACTGAAGCTTTCTTT; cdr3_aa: CAWSLTGTNTEAFF
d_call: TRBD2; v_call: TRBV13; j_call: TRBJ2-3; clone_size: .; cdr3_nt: TGTGCCAGCAGCTTCAAGACTAGCGGGGGTCGCACAGATACGCAGTATTTT; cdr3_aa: CASSFKTSGGRTDTQYF
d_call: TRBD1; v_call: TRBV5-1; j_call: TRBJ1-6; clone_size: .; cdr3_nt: TGCGCCAGCAGACTGGAGATAGGGACAGGGGATTCACCCCTCCACTTT; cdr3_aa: CASRLEIGTGDSPLHF
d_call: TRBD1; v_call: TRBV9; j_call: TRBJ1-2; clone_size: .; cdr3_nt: TGTGCCAGCAGCCCCGACCCGGGACAGGGAGATGGCTACACCTTC; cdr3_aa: CASSPDPGQGDGYTF
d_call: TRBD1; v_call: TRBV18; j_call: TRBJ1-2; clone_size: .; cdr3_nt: TGTGCCAGCTCACCATCCGGGACAGGGGGCAGTAACTATGGCTACACCTTC; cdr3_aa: CASSPSGTGGSNYGYTF
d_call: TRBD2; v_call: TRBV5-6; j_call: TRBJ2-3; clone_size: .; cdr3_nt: TGTGCCAGCAGCTCACTAGCGGGGGGGCCAGATACGCAGTATTTT; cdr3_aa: CASSSLAGGPDTQYF
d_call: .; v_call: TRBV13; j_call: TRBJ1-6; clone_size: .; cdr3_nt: TGTGCCAGCAGCTTAGCGAGGGACGGCGGGAGGAGAACACCCCTCCACTTT; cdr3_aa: CASSLARDGGRRTPLHF